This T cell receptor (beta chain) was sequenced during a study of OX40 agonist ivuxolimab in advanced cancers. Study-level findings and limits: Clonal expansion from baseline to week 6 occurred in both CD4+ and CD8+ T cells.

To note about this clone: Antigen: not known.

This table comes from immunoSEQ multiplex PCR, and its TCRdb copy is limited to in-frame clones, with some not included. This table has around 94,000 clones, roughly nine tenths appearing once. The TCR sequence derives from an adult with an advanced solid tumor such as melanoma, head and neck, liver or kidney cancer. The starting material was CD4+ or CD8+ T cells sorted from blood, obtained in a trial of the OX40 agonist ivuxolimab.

The CDR3 reads CASSNRDAELEGYTF. The CDR3 DNA is TGTGCCAGCAGTAACCGGGACGCAGAGCTAGAGGGCTACACCTTC. V usage is TRBV6-1 and J usage is TRBJ1-2, with a possible D match to TRBD1 (5 bases). The V end was cut by 5 bases, the J end by 8 bases, with 21 bases between. This CDR3 has 15 amino acids. Germline V gives CDR1 MNHNS, CDR2 SASEGT.